This T cell receptor (beta chain) was identified in a study of radiotherapy plus CTLA-4 blockade in lung cancer. The study gave focal radiation plus ipilimumab CTLA-4 blockade to patients with chemo-refractory metastatic non-small-cell lung cancer. Comments on this clone: Its antigen is currently unknown.

V trimming: 5 bases; J trimming: 7 bases; junction bases outside the gene matches: 8. The CDR3 loop spans 14 amino acids. Germline lookup yields CDR1 MNHEY and CDR2 SVGAGI. Repertoires were generated with immunoSEQ multiplex PCR, while TCRdb's copy carries only in-frame clones and drops some. The profile shows over 85,000 clones, 80% to 85% of them singletons. Notes on the study in general: Expansion of tumor-derived TCR clones was observed in blood after radiotherapy plus ipilimumab. In blood, early T cell clone dynamics reportedly predicted response best, together with interferon-beta.

This specimen consisted of peripheral blood, obtained from a patient treated with radiotherapy plus ipilimumab. The clonotype was recovered from a human donor with non-small cell lung cancer that progressed on radiotherapy plus ipilimumab. V is TRBV6-5 and J is TRBJ1-1, with 9 nucleotides matching TRBD1. The chain's CDR3 is CASSRDRDLNEAFF. CDR3 DNA: TGTGCCAGCAGTCGGGACAGGGACTTGAATGAAGCTTTCTTT.